Below, one T cell receptor (beta chain) is given with its context. V lost 8 bases, J lost 1 base, and 5 bases lay in between. From germline, CDR1 is MNHNY and CDR2 SVGAGI (reference sequence). The CDR3 sequence is 11 residues long. This entry comes from a study of blood T cell repertoires in COVID-19. Overall study: The cDNA or gDNA used as material had been derived from T cells, B-cell-depleted T cells, or PBMCs.

Sequencing was performed with immunoSEQ multiplex PCR; in TCRdb, only in-frame clones are kept and a portion is missing. Here the sample spans 200,000 to 250,000 clones, around four fifths being singletons. Sequencing was done on a sample of peripheral blood. The sequence derives from an older woman with active or convalescent COVID-19. The genes are TRBV6-6 and TRBJ1-1; D not resolved. The DNA for the CDR3 is TGTGCCAGCGGAGCGAACACTGAAGCTTTCTTT. It specifies CASGANTEAFF.